The present T cell receptor beta chain was sequenced within a study of low-dose radiotherapy and immunotherapy resistance in tumors. Amplification, which lasted roughly 20 PCR cycles, used a constant-region primer and V-primer adapter to amplify TCRs. Amplification (by in vitro transcription) was performed on isolated mRNA. TCRdb re-called the reads with MiXCR, one entry per CDR3 protein. The sample yields tens of thousands of distinct CDR3 sequences, over 9.5% seen once. Many counts were recorded for this clonotype. Germline-derived CDR1 and CDR2 are SGHAT and FQNNGV. The V end lost 0 bases, the J end lost 5 bases, and 7 bases lay between the germline ends. The CDR3 totals 13 residues. Time point defined: before trial treatment.

The material was PBMCs, obtained before treatment. This sequence joins TRBV11-2 and TRBJ1-2; no clear D. This clonotype was obtained from a female donor with ovarian cancer. The CDR3 loop reads CASSLDWVYGYTF. DNA of the CDR3: TGTGCCAGCAGCTTAGATTGGGTGTATGGCTACACCTTC.